Listed below are T cell receptor beta chains from one sample, sequenced in a study of T cells in Graves' hyperthyroidism and ophthalmopathy. TCRdb passed the multiplex PCR reads through MiXCR, listing each CDR3 protein once. The sample has about 270,000 distinct CDR3 sequences; about 20% are singletons. Material: blood. All receptors derive from a man younger than 45 with Graves' ophthalmopathy. CDR3s include the opening cysteine and the closing phenylalanine or tryptophan. Rows may omit the clone size; those that give it use once, few, many or a size class.

clone_size	v_call	cdr3_aa
many	TRBV30	CAWGTQGAGEQYF
-	TRBV11-1	CASTLFRRAEAFF
many	TRBV11-2	CASSPDTVYGTQYF
many	TRBV20-1	CSASGGHNEQFF
few	TRBV30	CAWSQNLGEKLFF
many	TRBV28	CASSVTGTGVYEQYF
few	TRBV29-1	CSVGTGTEAFF
few	TRBV2	CASSGPGPKFF
many	TRBV2	CASSADLNYGYTF
-	TRBV11-2	CASSFTSGTDEQYF
-	TRBV28	CASPPRRVQLSTDTQYF
many	TRBV12-3/TRBV12-4	CASSGIGTGSYEQYF
few	TRBV5-1	CASSPPRGVTDNEQFF
few	TRBV9	CASSEGLAGDRETQYF
-	TRBV5-1	CASSREAGINEQFF
many	TRBV30	CALIQGYDTEAFF
once	TRBV28	CASSHPWTSGRELNIQYF
-	TRBV6-1	CASSRALLSVYEQYF
many	TRBV7-9	CASSKSGSYEQYF
-	TRBV11-2	CASSYTPQSEKLFF
few	TRBV29-1	CSVRFPGQGFREQYF
-	TRBV14	CASSQRIDSYEQYF
few	TRBV19	CASMRGGYSTDTQYF
-	TRBV7-9	CASSIDSNTEAFF
-	TRBV12-3/TRBV12-4	CASSLRRLNLRAPDTQYF
few	TRBV28	CASSRIGTGIYGYTF
-	TRBV7-6	CASSADPSRDTGRSYSEQFF
-	TRBV19	CASSNGGLAGGTGELFF
many	TRBV30	CAWTGNYGYTF
few	TRBV5-1	CASSLSPRTSGSTDTQYF
many	TRBV7-9	CASSLERGRQETQYF
-	TRBV9	CASSVGANRGTDTQYF
-	TRBV29-1	CSVGRRKGTDTQYF
many	TRBV7-8	CASSHPGEDEQYF